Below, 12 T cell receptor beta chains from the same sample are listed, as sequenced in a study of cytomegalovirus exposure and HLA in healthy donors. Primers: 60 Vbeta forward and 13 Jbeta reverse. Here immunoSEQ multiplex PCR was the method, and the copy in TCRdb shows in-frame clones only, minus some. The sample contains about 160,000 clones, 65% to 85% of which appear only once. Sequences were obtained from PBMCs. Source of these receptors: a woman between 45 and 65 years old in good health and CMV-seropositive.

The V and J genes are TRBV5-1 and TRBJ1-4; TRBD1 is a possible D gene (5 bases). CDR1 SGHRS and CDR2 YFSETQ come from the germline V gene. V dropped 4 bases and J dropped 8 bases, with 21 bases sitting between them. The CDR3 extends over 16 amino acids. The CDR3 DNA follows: TGCGCCAGCAGCCCCACCTCTTCAGGGATGTTGGAAAAACTGTTTTTT. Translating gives CASSPTSSGMLEKLFF.

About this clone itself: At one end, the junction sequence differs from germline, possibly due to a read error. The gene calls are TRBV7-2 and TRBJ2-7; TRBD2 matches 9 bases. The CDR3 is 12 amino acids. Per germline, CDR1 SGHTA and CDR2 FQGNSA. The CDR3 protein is CASSLAGLAENF. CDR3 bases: TGTGCCAGCAGCTTAGCGGGACTAGCCGAGAACTTC.

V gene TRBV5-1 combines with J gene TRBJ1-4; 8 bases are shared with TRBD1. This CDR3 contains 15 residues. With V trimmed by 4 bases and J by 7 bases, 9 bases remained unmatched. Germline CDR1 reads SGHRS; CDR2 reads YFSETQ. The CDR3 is CASSQSQGAGEKLFF. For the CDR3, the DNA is TGCGCCAGCAGCCAAAGTCAGGGGGCGGGTGAAAAACTGTTTTTT.

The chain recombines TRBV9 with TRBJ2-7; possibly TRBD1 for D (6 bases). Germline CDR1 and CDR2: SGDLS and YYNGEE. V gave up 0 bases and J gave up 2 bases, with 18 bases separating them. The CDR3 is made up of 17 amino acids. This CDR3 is CASSVGDTSPRAYEQYF. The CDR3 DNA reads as TGTGCCAGCAGCGTAGGGGACACATCCCCAAGGGCCTACGAGCAGTACTTC.

CDR3 region: CASRPWTGANVLTF. DNA of the CDR3: TGTGCCAGCAGACCATGGACAGGGGCCAACGTCCTGACTTTC. This rearrangement joins TRBV6-1 to TRBJ2-6; D possibly corresponds to TRBD1 (5 bases). Germline CDR1 reads MNHNS; CDR2 reads SASEGT. CDR3 size: 14 residues. V gave up 6 bases and J gave up 4 bases, with 10 bases separating them.

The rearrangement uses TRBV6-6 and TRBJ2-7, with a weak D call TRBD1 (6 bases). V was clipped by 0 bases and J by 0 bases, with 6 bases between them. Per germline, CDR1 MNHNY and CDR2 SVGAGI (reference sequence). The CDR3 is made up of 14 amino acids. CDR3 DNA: TGTGCCAGCAGTTACTCGGACAGCTCCTACGAGCAGTACTTC. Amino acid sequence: CASSYSDSSYEQYF.

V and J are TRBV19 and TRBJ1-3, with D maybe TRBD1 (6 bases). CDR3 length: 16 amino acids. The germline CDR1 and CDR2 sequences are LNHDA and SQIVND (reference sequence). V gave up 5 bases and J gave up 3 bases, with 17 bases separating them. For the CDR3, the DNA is TGTGCCAGTAGTCTCCGAAAGGGGGATGTTGGAAACACCATATATTTT. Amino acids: CASSLRKGDVGNTIYF.

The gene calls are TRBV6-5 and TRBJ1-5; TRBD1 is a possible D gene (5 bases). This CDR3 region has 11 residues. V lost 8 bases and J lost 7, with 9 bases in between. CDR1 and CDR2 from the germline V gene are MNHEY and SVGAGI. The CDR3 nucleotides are TGTGCCAGCGGGGCGAGGCAGCCCCAGCATTTT. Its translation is CASGARQPQHF.

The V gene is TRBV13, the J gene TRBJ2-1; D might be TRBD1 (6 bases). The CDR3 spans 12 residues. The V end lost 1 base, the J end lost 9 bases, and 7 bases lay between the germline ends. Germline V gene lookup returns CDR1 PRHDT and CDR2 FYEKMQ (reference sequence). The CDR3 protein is CASSLVGGEQFF. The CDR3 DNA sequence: TGTGCCAGCAGCTTAGTAGGGGGTGAGCAGTTCTTC.

The CDR3 loop reads CASGREGGELFF. CDR3 nucleotides: TGTGCCAGCGGGAGGGAGGGCGGGGAGCTGTTTTTT. This chain uses TRBV6-1 with TRBJ2-2, with 7 bases matching TRBD2. Germline V lookup: CDR1 MNHNS, CDR2 SASEGT. V was clipped by 8 bases and J by 7 bases; unmatched bases: 4. This CDR3 spans 12 amino acids.

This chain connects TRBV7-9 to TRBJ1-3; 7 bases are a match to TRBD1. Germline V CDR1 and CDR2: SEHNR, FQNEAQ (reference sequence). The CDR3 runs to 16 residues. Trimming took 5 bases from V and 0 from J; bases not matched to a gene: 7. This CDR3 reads CASSRGDSFSGNTIYF. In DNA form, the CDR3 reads TGTGCCAGCAGCCGTGGGGACAGCTTCTCTGGAAACACCATATATTTT. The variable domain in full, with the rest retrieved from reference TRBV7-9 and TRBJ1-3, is DTGVSQNPRHKITKRGQNVTFRCDPISEHNRLYWYRQTLGQGPEFLTYFQNEAQLEKSRLLSDRFSAERPKGSFSTLEIQRTEQGDSAMYLCASSRGDSFSGNTIYFGEGSWLTVV.

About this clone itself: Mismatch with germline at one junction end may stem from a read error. CDR3 in amino acids: CASSLGAGSSYQETQYF. In nucleotides, the CDR3 is TGTGCCAGCAGTTTGGGGGCAGGCTCTTCGTACCAAGAGACCCAGTACTTC. The V and J genes are TRBV5-4 and TRBJ2-5; D perhaps matches TRBD1 (6 bases). This CDR3 has 17 amino acids. Germline values: CDR1 SGHNT, CDR2 YYREEE (reference sequence).